What follows describes a single TCR beta chain. Its target is not known. The PCR made use of 60 Vbeta and 13 Jbeta primers. TCRdb's table, derived via immunoSEQ multiplex PCR, lists solely in-frame clones and lacks some. The table has over 65,000 clones, less than 80% seen once. This specimen belongs to a study of cytomegalovirus exposure and HLA in healthy donors. Deletions cut 0 bases from V and 3 bases from J, with 15 bases between. The CDR3 has 16 residues. The germline CDR1 and CDR2 sequences are SNHLY and FYNNEI. Overall study results and limits: Later analysis identified several of the most significant clusters that appeared linked to common viral pathogens. Earlier findings revealed that most TCR beta V segments proved productive either about 90% or about 30% of the time.

This TCR derives from a woman aged 45 to 65 in good health and CMV-seropositive. The sample taken for sequencing was PBMCs. The V gene is TRBV2, the J gene TRBJ2-7; D call uncertain. The CDR3 nucleotides are TGTGCCAGCAGTGAAGCGTGGGCTTCAGAGAACTACGAGCAGTACTTC. It encodes CASSEAWASENYEQYF. The complete variable domain, with remaining parts taken from reference TRBV2 and TRBJ2-7, reads EPEVTQTPSHQVTQMGQEVILRCVPISNHLYFYWYRQILGQKVEFLVSFYNNEISEKSEIFDDQFSVERPDGSNFTLKIRSTKLEDSAMYFCASSEAWASENYEQYFGPGTRLTVT.